These T cell receptor beta chains were read from a single sample in a study of T-cell memory formation after mild COVID-19. Each CDR3 protein gets one entry after TCRdb re-called the 5' RACE reads with MiXCR. The sample comprises 200,000 to 250,000 distinct CDR3 sequences, 15% of which are singletons, and 2.1% rests with the top ten. Sequences were obtained from PBMCs or a T cell subset sorted from them (not recorded which). These receptor sequences come from an adult woman who had mild COVID-19 (a few samples of this study predate the infection). Cell type and time point are not known. Each CDR3 is given without its conserved first and last residue. The D gene is left open where the match is weak.

NA TRBJ1-1 TRBV6-5 ASSRAGRNTEAF
TRBD2 TRBJ2-5 TRBV27 ASSSLSSGRYQETQY
NA TRBJ2-4 TRBV5-5 ASSLAGENIQY
NA TRBJ1-1 TRBV3-1 ASSDTYKIEGTEAF
NA TRBJ2-6 TRBV5-1 ASSLGSGTVSGANVLT
NA TRBJ2-2 TRBV5-1 ASSLGQTGTGELF
TRBD1 TRBJ1-3 TRBV7-8 ASSPTQTRGTLSGNTIY
NA TRBJ1-1 TRBV2 ASRTTPRENTEAF
TRBD2 TRBJ2-1 TRBV6-6 ASIGGGGRPQGDEQF
NA TRBJ1-1 TRBV12-3/TRBV12-4 ASSLLWAEAF
TRBD1 TRBJ2-7 TRBV24-1 ATSDSGRGSYEQY
NA TRBJ1-1 TRBV12-3/TRBV12-4 ASSLRAGWTEAF
NA TRBJ2-2 TRBV12-3/TRBV12-4 ASSGLGTGELF
NA TRBJ2-3 TRBV2 ASSEVGDTQY